The sample holds a few counts of the clone carrying this T cell receptor (beta chain). Its antigen is as yet unknown. This CDR3 region has 15 residues. The V and J ends lost 3 bases and 1 base respectively, with 12 bases between them. Germline CDR1 and CDR2: LNHNV and YYDKDF (reference sequence). The protocol was immunoSEQ multiplex PCR, while the TCRdb copy is restricted to in-frame clones and leaves out a portion. Of about 56,000 clones listed, approximately 95% are singletons. This record comes from a study of cytomegalovirus exposure and HLA in healthy donors. Study-level background: A subsequent analysis stated that the 100 to 150 validation repertoires were run on the same platform as the 650 to 850 first-cohort repertoires.

The donors were members of the validation cohort, which comprised 90 to 150 subjects and was separate from the first cohort of roughly 700 subjects. Findings of the study overall: Subsequent analysis revealed that first-cohort TCR clusters tended to co-occur in the 130 or so validation repertoires.

What was sequenced was PBMCs. This chain uses TRBV15 with TRBJ1-2; possible D gene TRBD1, 6 bases. The sequence was collected from a woman younger than 35 in good health and CMV-seronegative. CDR3 sequence: CATSRGGQVNYGYTF. The CDR3 nucleotides read TGTGCCACCAGCAGGGGGGGGCAGGTTAACTATGGCTACACCTTC.